The 15 T cell receptor beta chains below come from one sample, sequenced in a study of shared clonotypes between healthy human individuals. This table comes from immunoSEQ multiplex PCR, and its TCRdb copy is limited to in-frame clones, with some not included. The sample holds 2 million to 2.5 million clones, more than 85% seen once. The sample was naive CD4+ T cells from PBMCs. Regarding subset: CD45RA+ positively selected. Source of these receptors: a man aged 18 to 30 in good health. Some clones in this sample may be carry-over from other donors' samples.

The chain's CDR3 is CASSIRLAGPYEQYF. DNA for the CDR3: TGTGCCAGCAGCATAAGACTAGCGGGACCCTACGAGCAGTACTTC. The rearrangement joins TRBV5-6 to TRBJ2-7; 11 bases align to TRBD2. This CDR3 comprises 15 residues. Germline lookup yields CDR1 SGHDT and CDR2 YYEEEE. V shed 4 bases and J 2 bases; nucleotides not matched to a gene: 5.

The rearrangement joins TRBV29-1 to TRBJ1-2, with D possibly TRBD1 on 5 matching bases. V was cut by 5 bases and J by 8 bases, with 15 bases left in between. Germline CDR1 is SQVTM and CDR2 is ANQGSEA. CDR3 length: 12 residues. The CDR3 region has the DNA TGCAGCGTTTCCACCCCGGGGGAGGGCTACACCTTC. Amino acid sequence: CSVSTPGEGYTF.

The chain uses TRBV5-1 and TRBJ1-3, with TRBD1 matching 9 bases. V lost 4 bases, J lost 7 bases, and 3 bases stayed unmatched. The CDR3 runs 13 residues. From germline, CDR1 is SGHRS and CDR2 YFSETQ. The CDR3 is CASSTDRGNTIYF. CDR3 in DNA: TGCGCCAGCAGCACGGACAGGGGCAACACCATATATTTT.

This chain uses TRBV6-5 with TRBJ1-3; D not resolved. This CDR3 region has 15 residues. Germline V gives CDR1 MNHEY, CDR2 SVGAGI. V was trimmed by 5 bases and J by 7 bases, leaving 18 bases between them. The CDR3 loop reads CASSPVGGFKNTIYF. The CDR3 nucleotides read TGTGCCAGCAGTCCCGTGGGAGGTTTTAAGAACACCATATATTTT.

V and J are TRBV28 and TRBJ2-6; perhaps TRBD2 as D (6 bases). This CDR3 is built from 15 residues. Germline-derived CDR1 and CDR2 are MDHEN and SYDVKM. V lost 8 bases and J 0 bases, leaving 11 bases between the germline ends. CDR3 DNA: TGTGCCAGCGGCGGGACCAGCTCTGGGGCCAACGTCCTGACTTTC. Encoded protein: CASGGTSSGANVLTF. Full variable domain (outside the CDR3, taken from reference TRBV28 and TRBJ2-6): DVKVTQSSRYLVKRTGEKVFLECVQDMDHENMFWYRQDPGLGLRLIYFSYDVKMKEKGDIPEGYSVSREKKERFSLILESASTNQTSMYLCASGGTSSGANVLTFGAGSRLTVL.

The V call is TRBV5-4, the J call TRBJ1-2, with 8 bases matching TRBD1. The CDR3 consists of 17 residues. V was clipped by 4 bases and J by 4 bases; unmatched bases: 15. The germline gives CDR1 SGHNT, CDR2 YYREEE (reference sequence). CDR3 coding DNA: TGTGCCAGCAGCACCGGGACAGGCGCCGATTCGATCTATGGCTACACCTTC. Its translation: CASSTGTGADSIYGYTF.

The rearrangement links TRBV28 to TRBJ1-1; TRBD1 matches at 8 bases. J was trimmed by 0 bases and V by 4 bases; bases with no gene match: 1. Germline-derived CDR1 and CDR2 are MDHEN and SYDVKM. This CDR3 region has 14 residues. This chain's CDR3 is CASSWGQVNTEAFF. CDR3 in DNA: TGTGCCAGCAGTTGGGGACAGGTGAACACTGAAGCTTTCTTT.

About this clone itself: Other nucleotide sequences in the sample specify the same CDR3. The V and J genes are TRBV30 and TRBJ1-1; D is ambiguous. In germline, CDR1 is GTSNPN, CDR2 SVGIG (reference sequence). V was trimmed by 0 bases and J by 0 bases, leaving 5 bases between them. CDR3 length: 13 amino acids. CDR3 in amino acids: CAWSVLVNTEAFF. CDR3 bases: TGTGCCTGGAGTGTATTGGTGAACACTGAAGCTTTCTTT.

CDR3 sequence (DNA): TGTGCCAGCAGCTTGGCAGGGGCTACGGGAGGGCAGCCCCAGCATTTT. Its translation is CASSLAGATGGQPQHF. V is TRBV5-8 and J is TRBJ1-5; D may be TRBD1 (6 bases). V was cut by 0 bases and J by 7 bases, with 17 bases left in between. The CDR3 runs to 16 residues. Germline assignment: CDR1 SGHTS and CDR2 YDEGEE.

The chain employs TRBV7-3 and TRBJ2-1; 11 bases agree with TRBD2. V was clipped by 1 base and J by 6 bases; unmatched bases: 5. CDR1 is SGHTA and CDR2 is FQGTGA in the germline V gene. The CDR3 is 16 amino acids. This CDR3 is CASSLRLAGGRNEQFF. The CDR3 DNA reads as TGTGCCAGCAGCTTAAGGCTAGCGGGAGGTCGCAATGAGCAGTTCTTC.

V usage is TRBV4-2 and J usage is TRBJ2-1, with 11 bases lining up with TRBD2. This CDR3 is 14 amino acids long. The ends lost 7 bases at V and 7 bases at J; junction bases unmatched: 6. The germline gives CDR1 LGHNA, CDR2 YNFKEQ. The CDR3 nucleotides are TGTGCCAGCACCCCACTAGCGGGAGAGAATGAGCAGTTCTTC. Protein sequence: CASTPLAGENEQFF.

The V and J genes are TRBV19 and TRBJ1-5, with TRBD1 as a possible D gene (6 bases). Germline V gives CDR1 LNHDA, CDR2 SQIVND (reference sequence). The CDR3 consists of 14 residues. Trimming stripped 7 bases from V and 6 bases from J, with 16 bases between. The CDR3: CASNFQGIGQPQHF. For the CDR3, the DNA is TGTGCCAGTAATTTCCAGGGGATCGGTCAGCCCCAGCATTTT.

The J gene is TRBJ1-5, the V gene TRBV28, with a possible D match to TRBD1 (5 bases). Germline CDR1 MDHEN, CDR2 SYDVKM. The CDR3 length is 15 residues. V dropped 7 bases and J dropped 1 base, with 14 bases sitting between them. CDR3 bases: TGTGCCAGCACAGGGTTAACGGGGAGCAATCAGCCCCAGCATTTT. Translation: CASTGLTGSNQPQHF.

Only one count was recorded for this clone. The gene calls are TRBV5-6 and TRBJ2-7; 7 nucleotides line up with TRBD1. The CDR3 sequence is 14 residues long. Germline loops: CDR1 SGHDT, CDR2 YYEEEE. J was trimmed by 1 base and V by 4 bases; bases with no gene match: 5. The CDR3 reads CASSTKTGSYEQYF. The CDR3 DNA follows: TGTGCCAGCAGCACAAAGACAGGGTCCTACGAGCAGTACTTC.

The chain carries TRBV4-1 and TRBJ2-7; 9 bases line up with TRBD1. The CDR3 runs to 14 residues. Germline V gene data show CDR1 as MGHRA and CDR2 as YSYEKL. After removal of 5 bases from V and 3 bases from J, the junction contained 5 bases not matched to a gene. The CDR3 DNA follows: TGCGCCAGCAGCACGGGACAGGGTCTCTACGAGCAGTACTTC. Translated: CASSTGQGLYEQYF.